One sample yielded the 26 T cell receptor beta chains listed below, sequenced in a study of spatial heterogeneity in lung cancer. Their antigen targets remain unknown. General study findings and limits: Expanded intratumoral alpha and beta TCR counts tracked tumor mutation counts.

The time point here: sample taken at primary tumor resection. One entry per CDR3 protein, called by TCRdb with MiXCR from the 5' RACE reads. The sample records 25,000 to 30,000 distinct CDR3 sequences, approximately 7% being singletons. The material was lung tumor tissue, obtained at surgery. These receptor sequences come from a male donor with early-stage non-small cell lung cancer.

In this sample, this clonotype turned up a few times. The V and J genes are TRBV28 and TRBJ1-5, with 8 nucleotides matching TRBD1. This CDR3 is built from 16 residues. V shed 5 bases, J shed 3 bases, and the junction held 9 bases outside the gene matches. Germline values: CDR1 MDHEN, CDR2 SYDVKM. This CDR3 is CASSHLTGDANQPQHF. The CDR3 DNA follows: TGTGCCAGCAGTCATCTGACAGGGGACGCCAATCAGCCCCAGCATTTT. The variable domain in full, completed from reference TRBV28 and TRBJ1-5, reads DVKVTQSSRYLVKRTGEKVFLECVQDMDHENMFWYRQDPGLGLRLIYFSYDVKMKEKGDIPEGYSVSREKKERFSLILESASTNQTSMYLCASSHLTGDANQPQHFGDGTRLSIL.

This clonotype was observed many times. The chain recombines TRBV5-1 with TRBJ2-3, with 15 bases that match TRBD2. Trimming removed 4 bases from V and 6 bases from J; junction bases left unmatched: 6. The CDR3 spans 16 residues. Germline CDR1 is SGHRS and CDR2 is YFSETQ. The CDR3 DNA reads TGCGCCAGCAGCATGGGACTAGCGGGGGGATCGGATACGCAGTATTTT. Translation: CASSMGLAGGSDTQYF.

At least ten counts were recorded for this clonotype. This chain connects TRBV7-2 to TRBJ2-7; possible D gene TRBD2, 6 bases. The CDR3 length is 18 residues. Trimming took 3 bases from V and 5 from J, leaving 26 bases between them. Germline assignment: CDR1 SGHTA and CDR2 FQGNSA. The CDR3 reads CASSFSPLRVGGGNEQYF. CDR3 nucleotides: TGTGCCAGCAGCTTTTCCCCCCTGAGGGTTGGGGGAGGCAACGAGCAGTACTTC.

This clonotype was detected ten times or more. The rearrangement uses TRBV4-3 and TRBJ2-6; a weak D match, TRBD1 (6 bases). V was cut by 3 bases and J by 4 bases, with 13 bases left in between. Germline V lookup: CDR1 LGHNA, CDR2 YSLEER. The CDR3 length is 16 residues. CDR3 in DNA: TGCGCCAGCAGCCAGAAAACAGGGAGAGGGGCCAACGTCCTGACTTTC. Translation gives CASSQKTGRGANVLTF.

This clonotype counts as medium-sized. The chain employs TRBV20-1 and TRBJ2-7; D is perhaps TRBD2 (5 bases). The CDR3 spans 14 residues. Trimming took 0 bases from V and 1 from J, leaving 10 bases between them. The germline V gene encodes CDR1 DFQATT and CDR2 SNEGSKA (reference sequence). CDR3 sequence (DNA): TGCAGTGCTAGAGATGAGGGATCGTCCTACGAGCAGTACTTC. Its protein product is CSARDEGSSYEQYF.

J is TRBJ2-3 and V is TRBV7-8, with 7 bases identical to TRBD2. CDR1 and CDR2 (germline): SGHVS, FQNEAQ. The J segment lost 6 bases and the V segment lost 5 bases, leaving 8 bases of the junction unmatched. This CDR3 has 14 residues. CDR3 sequence reads: CASSQNVGGDTQYF. In DNA form, the CDR3 reads TGTGCCAGCAGCCAAAATGTGGGGGGGGATACGCAGTATTTT.

Ten or more counts support this clonotype. The rearrangement uses TRBV20-1 and TRBJ1-2; the match to TRBD1 covers 8 bases. Trimming took 8 bases from V and 4 from J; bases not matched to a gene: 15. CDR3 size: 15 residues. The germline gives CDR1 DFQATT, CDR2 SNEGSKA (reference sequence). The CDR3 region has the DNA TGCAGTTTGAGTCCTCCAGGACAGGGAACCTATGGCTACACCTTC. Its protein is CSLSPPGQGTYGYTF.

This clonotype was recorded at least ten times. This chain joins TRBV7-2 and TRBJ2-7; 7 positions match TRBD1. The V segment lost 0 bases and the J segment 5 bases; nucleotides outside the gene matches: 4. CDR3 length equals 14 residues. CDR1 is SGHTA and CDR2 is FQGNSA in the germline V gene. Written as DNA, the CDR3 is TGTGCCAGCAGCTTAGCAGGGGGCCTAAACGAGCAGTACTTC. Amino acid sequence: CASSLAGGLNEQYF.

This clonotype came up a few times. The chain has TRBV20-1 and TRBJ2-1; 7 nucleotides agree with TRBD1. Germline-derived CDR1 and CDR2 are DFQATT and SNEGSKA (reference sequence). V lost 3 bases and J lost 3; bases outside the gene matches: 8. The CDR3 runs 15 residues. CDR3 loop: CSARPTGLVYNEQFF. CDR3 DNA sequence: TGCAGTGCTAGGCCGACAGGGTTGGTCTACAATGAGCAGTTCTTC.

This clonotype is deemed medium-sized. The chain carries TRBV9 and TRBJ2-5; D unclear. The CDR3 runs 14 residues. Trimming stripped 0 bases from V and 2 bases from J, with 8 bases between. Germline V gives CDR1 SGDLS, CDR2 YYNGEE. The CDR3 bases are TGTGCCAGCAGCGTAGCTTTAAGTCAAGAGACCCAGTACTTC. Its translation: CASSVALSQETQYF.

This chain uses TRBV19 with TRBJ1-5; D gene unclear. This CDR3 is 12 amino acids long. Germline V CDR1 and CDR2: LNHDA, SQIVND (reference sequence). Trimming removed 6 bases from V and 3 bases from J, with 6 bases in between. DNA for the CDR3: TGTGCCAGTAGACGTCCCAATCAGCCCCAGCATTTT. Its protein is CASRRPNQPQHF.

The J gene is TRBJ1-2, the V gene TRBV7-2; TRBD1 aligns across 8 bases. Trimming removed 4 bases from V and 4 bases from J; junction bases left unmatched: 5. This CDR3 contains 14 residues. CDR1 is SGHTA and CDR2 is FQGNSA in the germline V gene. The CDR3: CASSSRQGSYGYTF. CDR3 sequence (DNA): TGTGCCAGCAGCTCGAGACAGGGGAGCTATGGCTACACCTTC.

This clonotype was found a few times. The gene calls are TRBV5-1 and TRBJ1-2; 7 bases are a match to TRBD1. Unmatched junction bases numbered 6, after V lost 4 bases and J lost 3 bases. This CDR3 has 14 residues. The germline V gene has CDR1 SGHRS and CDR2 YFSETQ. DNA for the CDR3: TGCGCCAGCAGCGTTAGACAGGGTGACTATGGCTACACCTTC. This codes for CASSVRQGDYGYTF.

This clonotype was picked up many times. The rearrangement joins TRBV20-1 to TRBJ1-2; tentative D call: TRBD1 (6 bases). Germline V gene lookup returns CDR1 DFQATT and CDR2 SNEGSKA (reference sequence). The V end was cut by 0 bases, the J end by 8 bases, with 16 bases between. The CDR3 extends over 14 amino acids. The CDR3 DNA reads as TGCAGTGCTAGAGATCCTCGGACAGACGGGGGCTACACCTTC. Amino acids: CSARDPRTDGGYTF.

This clonotype was counted ten times or more. The chain is built from TRBV7-6 and TRBJ2-3; D not resolved. The CDR3 consists of 13 residues. V was pared by 7 bases and J by 6 bases, with 14 bases between. CDR1 is SGHVS and CDR2 is FNYEAQ in the germline V gene. The CDR3 loop is CASTRHPRDTQYF. In DNA form, the CDR3 reads TGTGCCAGCACCAGACACCCCAGGGATACGCAGTATTTT.

This chain joins TRBV3-1 and TRBJ2-5, with D unclear. The CDR3 is 15 residues long. Germline V CDR1 and CDR2: LGHDT, YNNKEL (reference sequence). Trimming removed 0 bases from V and 7 bases from J, with 15 bases in between. For the CDR3, the DNA is TGTGCCAGCAGCCAAGATTTGGTGGGGATAGGGACCCAGTACTTC. It is translated as CASSQDLVGIGTQYF.

This clonotype was observed a handful of times. This CDR3 fails to terminate in the conserved phenylalanine or tryptophan, so it likely reflects a read error. The chain recombines TRBV29-1 with TRBJ1-1; TRBD1 might be the D (5 bases). Per germline, CDR1 SQVTM and CDR2 ANQGSEA. Trimming removed 6 bases at V and 1 base at J, with 15 bases between. CDR3 size: 14 residues. The CDR3 is CSVKGQVQNTEAFS. CDR3 nucleotide sequence: TGCAGCGTCAAGGGGCAGGTCCAGAACACTGAAGCTTTCTCT.

This clonotype was seen repeatedly, ten times or more. J is TRBJ2-7 and V is TRBV7-6, with TRBD1 matching over 8 bases. This CDR3 contains 13 residues. Germline V gene sequence: CDR1 SGHVS, CDR2 FNYEAQ. Trimming took 1 base from V and 6 from J; bases not matched to a gene: 2. CDR3 DNA sequence: TGTGCCAGCAGCTTAGAACAGGGGGGCGAGCAGTACTTC. Translating gives CASSLEQGGEQYF.

This clonotype occurred a few times. V and J are TRBV7-9 and TRBJ1-1; 10 bases match TRBD1. V gave up 5 bases and J gave up 10 bases; unmatched junction bases: 7. Germline V lookup: CDR1 SEHNR, CDR2 FQNEAQ (reference sequence). This CDR3 has 13 amino acids. The CDR3 DNA sequence: TGTGCCAGCAGCCCAGGACAGGGGGTCAGAGCTTTCTTT. Translation: CASSPGQGVRAFF.

This clonotype occurred many times. The CDR3 spells CASGPNRVEAFF. Written as DNA, the CDR3 is TGTGCCAGCGGCCCTAATCGGGTTGAAGCTTTCTTT. The J gene is TRBJ1-1, the V gene TRBV2; no definite D call. Germline CDR1 and CDR2: SNHLY and FYNNEI. The CDR3 length is 12 residues. Trimming pared 8 bases from V and 7 bases from J, leaving 14 bases between.

This clonotype was seen a few times. The rearrangement joins TRBV12-3 or TRBV12-4 to TRBJ1-3; D not certain. V was cut by 4 bases and J by 0 bases, with 4 bases left in between. This CDR3 comprises 13 residues. CDR3 sequence (DNA): TGTGCCAGCAGTTGGCTCTCTGGAAACACCATATATTTT. This codes for CASSWLSGNTIYF.

The V gene is TRBV18, the J gene TRBJ2-1; maybe TRBD1 (6 bases). Germline assignment: CDR1 KGHSH and CDR2 LQKENI. V dropped 3 bases and J dropped 10 bases, with 13 bases sitting between them. The CDR3 covers 13 residues. Here the CDR3 DNA reads TGTGCCAGCTCACCTCAGGGCAGGGGCGAGCAGTTCTTC. Its translation: CASSPQGRGEQFF.

This clonotype was found a few times. V and J are TRBV7-9 and TRBJ2-7; 11 bases line up with TRBD2. The V segment lost 4 bases and the J segment 5 bases; nucleotides outside the gene matches: 13. This CDR3 has 17 residues. Per germline, CDR1 SEHNR and CDR2 FQNEAQ (reference sequence). The CDR3 sequence is CASSSGLAVFLGDEQYF. CDR3 bases: TGTGCCAGCAGCTCGGGACTAGCGGTATTCTTGGGAGACGAGCAGTACTTC.

The table lists this clonotype with many counts. The chain has TRBV24-1 and TRBJ2-3, with TRBD1 matching 10 bases. V lost 5 bases, J lost 4 bases, and 5 bases stayed unmatched. Germline CDR1 KGHDR, CDR2 SFDVKD. There are 15 residues in the CDR3. The CDR3 sequence is CATSAPGQGSDTQYF. Written as DNA, the CDR3 is TGTGCCACCAGTGCTCCGGGACAGGGGTCAGATACGCAGTATTTT.

The gene calls are TRBV11-2 and TRBJ1-4, with 9 nucleotides matching TRBD1. V shed 6 bases and J 6 bases; nucleotides not matched to a gene: 8. This CDR3 has 15 amino acids. CDR1 and CDR2 from the germline V gene are SGHAT and FQNNGV. For the CDR3, the DNA is TGTGCCAGCAGTCGTACAGGGGGCGCCTATGAAAAACTGTTTTTT. It translates to CASSRTGGAYEKLFF.

J is TRBJ1-6 and V is TRBV20-1, with TRBD1 matching 7 bases. Germline trimming cut 7 bases from V and 7 bases from J; bases unmatched to any gene: 7. CDR3 length: 13 amino acids. The germline V gene encodes CDR1 DFQATT and CDR2 SNEGSKA (reference sequence). The CDR3 protein is CSGKGGQNSPLHF. As DNA, the CDR3 is TGCAGTGGTAAAGGGGGCCAGAATTCACCCCTCCACTTT.